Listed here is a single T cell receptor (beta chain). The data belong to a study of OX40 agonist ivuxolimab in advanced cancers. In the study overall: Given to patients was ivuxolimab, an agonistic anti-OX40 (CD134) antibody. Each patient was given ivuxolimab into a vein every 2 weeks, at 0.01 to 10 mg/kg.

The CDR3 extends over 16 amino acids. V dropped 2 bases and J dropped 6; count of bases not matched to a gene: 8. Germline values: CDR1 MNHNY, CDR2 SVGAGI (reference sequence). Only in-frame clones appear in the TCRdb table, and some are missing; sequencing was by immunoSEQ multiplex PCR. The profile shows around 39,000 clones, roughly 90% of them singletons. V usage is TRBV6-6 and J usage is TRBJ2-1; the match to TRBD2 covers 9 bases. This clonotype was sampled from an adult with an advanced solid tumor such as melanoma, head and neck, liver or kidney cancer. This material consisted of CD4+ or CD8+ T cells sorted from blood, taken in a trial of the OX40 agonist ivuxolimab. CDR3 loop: CASSYTASGIANEQFF. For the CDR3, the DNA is TGTGCCAGCAGTTACACTGCTAGCGGGATAGCCAATGAGCAGTTCTTC.